This TCR beta chain was profiled in a study of T cell repertoires in cytomegalovirus infection. This clonotype was detected many times. Using its own MiXCR run on the reads, TCRdb lists one record per CDR3 protein. The table lists roughly 150,000 distinct CDR3 sequences, approximately 17% of them singletons. The CDR3 is 11 amino acids. V shed 8 bases and J shed 12 bases, with 17 bases lying between them. The germline V gene encodes CDR1 MNHEY and CDR2 SVGEGT. The sequence derives from a human donor in good health (CMV status not recorded). Some clones in this sample may be carry-over from other donors' samples. This chain links TRBV6-2 or TRBV6-3 with TRBJ2-7; D might be TRBD2 (6 bases). What was sequenced was CD8+ T cells from PBMCs. The CDR3, as DNA: TGTGCCAGCCTGGGGACTCTTGTGTTGTACTTC. Residues: CASLGTLVLYF.